This T cell receptor beta chain was captured in a study of blood T cell repertoires in COVID-19. Study context: Nucleic acid was either cDNA or gDNA, and it came from T cells, B-cell-depleted T cells, or PBMCs.

Only one count was recorded for this clone. The junction departs from germline at one end; a sequencing error may be responsible. In the original processing: Nucleated cell number was recorded as an estimate derived from reference gene primer amplification. Profiling relied on immunoSEQ multiplex PCR, and the TCRdb table lists in-frame clones only, not all of them. The V and J calls and clone size are taken from that table; D and trimming were inferred from the DNA. The table shows fewer than 200,000 clones, with over 65% occurring only once. The CDR3 is made up of 14 amino acids. Germline CDR1 reads GTSNPN; CDR2 reads SVGIG (reference sequence).

The receptor comes from a man aged 55-75 years with acute or convalescent COVID-19. The V and J genes are TRBV30 and TRBJ1-3; no clear D gene. Sequencing was carried out using peripheral blood. The CDR3: CAWSVWASRNTIYF. The CDR3 bases are TGTGCCTGGAGTGTGTGGGCCTCTCGAAACACCATATATTTT.